This TCR beta chain was captured by sequencing in a study of long-term antiretroviral therapy in people with HIV. Study-level information: First collections came about a decade before the 2015 immediate-ART recommendation.

Investigators performed immunoSEQ version v3.0 at survey level. Generated by immunoSEQ multiplex PCR, the TCRdb table keeps only in-frame clones and is missing some. The data hold 12,000 to 15,000 clones, with 80% observed a single time. The V end was cut by 0 bases, the J end by 5 bases, with 7 bases between. The CDR3 totals 13 residues. Germline values: CDR1 MRHNA, CDR2 SNTAGT. In the case of this clone: Its antigen is not identified.

Study-level findings and limits: Clones showing expansion before ART dominated the repertoire at all time points. Blood dating 2004 to 2017 may reflect older ART regimens. No data on ART adherence, viral resistance or therapy changes.

The source was unsorted PBMCs, collected 3.2 years before starting antiretroviral therapy. The rearrangement links TRBV6-4 to TRBJ1-2; D not certain. The clonotype was recovered from a man in his forties with HIV. The CDR3 sequence: CASSDSKGYGYTF. The CDR3 nucleotides read TGTGCCAGCAGTGACTCTAAAGGGTATGGCTACACCTTC.